A single sample is the source of the 25 T cell receptor beta chains below, sequenced in a study of CD8+CD57+ T cells in acquired aplastic anemia. Genomic DNA, the template, was used for profiling of the TCR beta VDJ and CDR3. TCRdb reanalysed the reads using MiXCR and keeps one entry per CDR3 protein. The sample holds 210,000 or so distinct CDR3 sequences, under 50% seen once. It was patients with CD8+CD57+ cell expansion by flow cytometry who were chosen for sequencing. The sequencing input was sorted CD4+, CD8+, or CD8+CD57+ T cells (not recorded which) from PBMCs. The source of these receptors is a human donor with aplastic anemia.

As regards this clonotype: This may stem from a read error, because a much larger clone lies one nucleotide away. The chain has TRBV5-1 and TRBJ2-7; TRBD1 aligns across 11 bases. The assigned J gene may be wrong: the sequence end matches TRBJ2-1 better. The CDR3 is 16 amino acids. CDR1 is SGHRS and CDR2 is YFSETQ in the germline V gene. In DNA form, the CDR3 reads TGCGCCAGCAGCTTGGTGGGACAGGGGGTCAACAATGAGCAGTTCTTC. Translating gives CASSLVGQGVNNEQFF.

CDR3 bases: TGCAGTGCGGTCGGGGGGCCCGTGAACAATGAGCAGTTCTTC. Translation: CSAVGGPVNNEQFF. V is TRBV20-1 and J is TRBJ2-1; weak D call: TRBD2 (7 bases). The CDR3 runs to 14 residues. CDR1 and CDR2 from the germline V gene are DFQATT and SNEGSKA (reference sequence). The ends were cut back, 6 bases at V and 5 bases at J, with 17 bases in the middle.

The rearrangement links TRBV9 to TRBJ2-1; 10 nucleotides match TRBD2. This CDR3 comprises 15 residues. CDR1 SGDLS and CDR2 YYNGEE come from the germline V gene. With 3 bases clipped from V and 4 bases from J, the junction kept 4 bases outside the gene matches. The CDR3 region has the DNA TGTGCCAGCAGCGCCGGGACTAGCGAATACAATGAGCAGTTCTTC. Translated, it gives CASSAGTSEYNEQFF.

This clonotype was observed many times. The chain employs TRBV20-1 and TRBJ2-7, with D perhaps TRBD1 or TRBD2 (5 bases each). V gave up 7 bases and J gave up 4 bases, with 17 bases separating them. The CDR3 runs to 13 residues. Germline CDR1 reads DFQATT; CDR2 reads SNEGSKA (reference sequence). The CDR3 region is CSGSLAGSYEQYF. DNA of the CDR3: TGCAGTGGCTCTCTAGCAGGGAGTTACGAGCAGTACTTC.

This clonotype was seen more than once but under ten times. A much larger clone is a single base away; this may be a read error. The chain carries TRBV6-5 and TRBJ1-4; D is ambiguous. The CDR3 consists of 11 residues. The V and J ends lost 8 bases and 12 bases respectively, with 13 bases between them. CDR1 and CDR2 from the germline V gene are MNHEY and SVGAGI. The CDR3 here is CASRRAGELFF. The CDR3 DNA reads as TGTGCCAGCCGGAGGGCAGGAGAACTGTTTTTT.

The CDR3 reads CASTRGSYEQYF. DNA for the CDR3: TGCGCCAGCACCAGGGGCTCCTACGAGCAGTACTTC. The chain couples TRBV10-1 to TRBJ2-7; D may be TRBD1 (6 bases). The CDR3 has 12 amino acids. The germline V gene encodes CDR1 WNHNN and CDR2 SYGVQD (reference sequence). V lost 7 bases and J lost 0, with 7 bases in between.

The genes are TRBV14 and TRBJ2-7; D is uncertain. The germline gives CDR1 SGHDN, CDR2 FVKESK. V gave up 3 bases and J gave up 4 bases, with 7 bases separating them. This CDR3 has 12 residues. CDR3 sequence (DNA): TGTGCCAGCAGCCAGACCCATTACGAGCAGTACTTC. Translation gives CASSQTHYEQYF.

In regard to this clonotype: One end of the junction does not line up with germline, which may come from a read error. The chain uses TRBV10-2 and TRBJ2-7; 7 bases are a match to TRBD1. CDR1 WSHSY and CDR2 SAAADI come from the germline V gene. The CDR3 has 15 residues. The CDR3 DNA is TGTGCCAGCCAACCGGGACAGTCTACTTCCTACGAGCAGTACTTC. Amino acid sequence: CASQPGQSTSYEQYF.

The chain recombines TRBV5-8 with TRBJ1-5, with a weak D call TRBD1 (5 bases). This CDR3 contains 16 residues. The V gene's germline CDR1 is SGHTS and CDR2 YDEGEE. Trimming took off 6 bases at V and 1 base at J, with 17 bases between the two ends. CDR3 loop: CASTKTGTGSNQPQHF. CDR3 nucleotides: TGTGCCAGCACCAAAACCGGGACCGGGAGCAATCAGCCCCAGCATTTT. Full variable domain (rest looked up from reference TRBV5-8 and TRBJ1-5): EAGVTQSPTHLIKTRGQQATLRCSPISGHTSVYWYQQALGLGLQFLLWYDEGEERNRGNFPPRFSGRQFPNYSSELNVNALELEDSALYLCASTKTGTGSNQPQHFGDGTRLSIL.

This clonotype was seen more than once but under ten times. The CDR3 is CASNAAQGSQGTQYF. The CDR3, as DNA: TGTGCCAGCAACGCCGCACAGGGGTCCCAGGGTACGCAGTATTTT. The chain couples TRBV6-1 to TRBJ2-3; TRBD1 matches 7 bases. V was pared by 7 bases and J by 8 bases, with 15 bases of the junction left unmatched. The CDR3 totals 15 residues. The V gene's germline CDR1 is MNHNS and CDR2 SASEGT.

This clonotype was counted ten times or more. The chain combines TRBV20-1 with TRBJ2-3; 13 nucleotides align to TRBD2. The J segment lost 1 base and the V segment lost 3 bases, leaving 4 bases of the junction unmatched. Germline V gene data show CDR1 as DFQATT and CDR2 as SNEGSKA (reference sequence). The CDR3 has 16 amino acids. The CDR3 is CSASEGTSGGTDTQYF. The CDR3 DNA reads TGCAGTGCTAGTGAGGGGACTAGCGGGGGCACAGATACGCAGTATTTT.

This clonotype was observed at least ten times. The J gene is TRBJ1-1, the V gene TRBV10-3; 7 bases align to TRBD1. The CDR3 runs 14 residues. Per the germline V gene, CDR1 is ENHRY and CDR2 is SYGVKD. The trim removed 8 bases at V and 5 bases at J, leaving 11 bases unmatched. Here the CDR3 reads CAIGRDREATEAFF. CDR3 sequence (DNA): TGTGCCATCGGCCGCGACAGGGAAGCTACTGAAGCTTTCTTT.

This clonotype has a count of ten or more. This chain uses TRBV7-9 with TRBJ1-2; D uncertain. The V gene lost 0 bases and the J gene lost 3 bases, with 14 bases spanning the gap. CDR3 length: 16 residues. Germline CDR1 and CDR2: SEHNR and FQNEAQ (reference sequence). CDR3 in amino acids: CASSLAQQPGHYGYTF. In DNA, the CDR3 is TGTGCCAGCAGCTTAGCGCAACAGCCCGGCCACTATGGCTACACCTTC.

A few counts support this clonotype. V is TRBV10-3 and J is TRBJ1-2, with TRBD1 matching 7 bases. The germline gives CDR1 ENHRY, CDR2 SYGVKD. The CDR3 has 14 amino acids. V was pared by 10 bases and J by 4 bases, with 12 bases of the junction left unmatched. For the CDR3, the DNA is TGTGCCAGTAGTCCCCAAACAGGGGTCTATGGCTACACCTTC. It translates to CASSPQTGVYGYTF.

This clonotype was counted many times. DNA of the CDR3: TGTGCCAGCAGGGAAAGCGGGACAGTCAACACTGAAGCTTTCTTT. This sequence encodes CASRESGTVNTEAFF. This rearrangement joins TRBV6-5 to TRBJ1-1; 7 bases agree with TRBD1. V shed 6 bases, J shed 2 bases, and the junction held 9 bases outside the gene matches. This CDR3 is 15 amino acids long. Germline V lookup: CDR1 MNHEY, CDR2 SVGAGI.

The V call is TRBV7-2, the J call TRBJ2-2, with 7 nucleotides matching TRBD1. CDR3 length: 16 amino acids. In germline, CDR1 is SGHTA, CDR2 FQGNSA. Trimming removed 5 bases from V and 8 bases from J; junction bases left unmatched: 14. The CDR3 reads CASSPEGQRGSGELFF. CDR3 in DNA: TGTGCCAGCAGCCCCGAGGGACAGCGAGGGTCGGGGGAGCTGTTTTTT.

CDR3 loop: CATSRDRGLQETQYF. The CDR3 DNA sequence: TGTGCCACCAGCAGAGACAGGGGCCTCCAAGAGACCCAGTACTTC. The chain carries TRBV15 and TRBJ2-5, with D possibly matching TRBD1 (6 bases). V was clipped by 0 bases and J by 1 base, with 9 bases between them. The CDR3 extends over 15 amino acids. Per germline, CDR1 LNHNV and CDR2 YYDKDF (reference sequence).

This clonotype was counted once. V is TRBV7-6 and J is TRBJ1-2; 9 bases map to TRBD1. J was trimmed by 6 bases and V by 5 bases; bases with no gene match: 4. The germline V gene encodes CDR1 SGHVS and CDR2 FNYEAQ. The CDR3 consists of 13 residues. The CDR3 bases are TGTGCCAGCAGCCTCCGGGACAGGGATGGCTACACCTTC. Its translation: CASSLRDRDGYTF. Full variable domain (remainder filled in from reference TRBV7-6 and TRBJ1-2): GAGVSQSPRYKVTKRGQDVALRCDPISGHVSLYWYRQALGQGPEFLTYFNYEAQQDKSGLPNDRFSAERPEGSISTLTIQRTEQRDSAMYRCASSLRDRDGYTFGSGTRLTVV.

This chain joins TRBV9 and TRBJ2-7; D might be TRBD1 (5 bases). V lost 1 base, J lost 7 bases, and 12 bases lay in between. Germline values: CDR1 SGDLS, CDR2 YYNGEE. The CDR3 runs to 13 residues. In DNA, the CDR3 is TGTGCCAGCAGCGTACAGGGTGCTGGAGAGCAGTACTTC. Translating gives CASSVQGAGEQYF.

The rearrangement joins TRBV5-1 to TRBJ1-1; the D gene is possibly TRBD1 (5 bases). V lost 7 bases, J lost 5 bases, and 18 bases lay in between. This CDR3 region has 14 residues. Germline CDR1 SGHRS, CDR2 YFSETQ. The DNA of the CDR3 is TGCGCCAGCGGCTCGCAGGGACTAAGAACTGAAGCTTTCTTT. The encoded protein is CASGSQGLRTEAFF.

This clonotype has ten or more counts. The V and J genes are TRBV4-1 and TRBJ1-2, with unresolved D. Trimming removed 2 bases at V and 4 bases at J, with 5 bases between. CDR3 length: 12 residues. Per germline, CDR1 MGHRA and CDR2 YSYEKL. CDR3 coding DNA: TGCGCCAGCAGCCAAAGCCTCTATGGCTACACCTTC. Protein product: CASSQSLYGYTF.

This clonotype was seen ten or more times. V is TRBV20-1 and J is TRBJ1-5; D is possibly TRBD1 (5 bases). Trimming cost V 5 bases and J 2 bases, with 10 bases left between them. The germline V gene encodes CDR1 DFQATT and CDR2 SNEGSKA (reference sequence). This CDR3 region has 13 residues. Written as DNA, the CDR3 is TGCAGTGCTGGGGGGACGGGCAATCAGCCCCAGCATTTT. Its translation: CSAGGTGNQPQHF.

This clonotype was observed a few times. V and J are TRBV6-2 or TRBV6-3 and TRBJ1-5; D is unclear. Deletions cut 6 bases from V and 3 bases from J, with 6 bases between. CDR3 length equals 12 residues. Germline V gene lookup returns CDR1 MNHEY and CDR2 SVGEGT. As DNA, the CDR3 is TGTGCCAGCAGGGCAGCCAATCAGCCCCAGCATTTT. Translation: CASRAANQPQHF.

This chain joins TRBV24-1 and TRBJ1-2, with unresolved D. The CDR3 is 13 residues long. Trimming pared 5 bases from V and 3 bases from J, leaving 9 bases between. Per the germline V gene, CDR1 is KGHDR and CDR2 is SFDVKD. The CDR3 DNA is TGTGCCACCAGTGGGACGGATTACTATGGCTACACCTTC. Translation: CATSGTDYYGYTF.

This clonotype was observed at least ten times. The CDR3 sequence: CASHPTGPSPLHF. The DNA for the CDR3 is TGTGCCAGTCACCCGACAGGGCCCTCACCCCTCCACTTT. The V and J genes are TRBV19 and TRBJ1-6; 7 nucleotides match TRBD1. Germline V gene data show CDR1 as LNHDA and CDR2 as SQIVND (reference sequence). With 8 bases clipped from V and 10 bases from J, the junction kept 8 bases outside the gene matches. The CDR3 has 13 amino acids.